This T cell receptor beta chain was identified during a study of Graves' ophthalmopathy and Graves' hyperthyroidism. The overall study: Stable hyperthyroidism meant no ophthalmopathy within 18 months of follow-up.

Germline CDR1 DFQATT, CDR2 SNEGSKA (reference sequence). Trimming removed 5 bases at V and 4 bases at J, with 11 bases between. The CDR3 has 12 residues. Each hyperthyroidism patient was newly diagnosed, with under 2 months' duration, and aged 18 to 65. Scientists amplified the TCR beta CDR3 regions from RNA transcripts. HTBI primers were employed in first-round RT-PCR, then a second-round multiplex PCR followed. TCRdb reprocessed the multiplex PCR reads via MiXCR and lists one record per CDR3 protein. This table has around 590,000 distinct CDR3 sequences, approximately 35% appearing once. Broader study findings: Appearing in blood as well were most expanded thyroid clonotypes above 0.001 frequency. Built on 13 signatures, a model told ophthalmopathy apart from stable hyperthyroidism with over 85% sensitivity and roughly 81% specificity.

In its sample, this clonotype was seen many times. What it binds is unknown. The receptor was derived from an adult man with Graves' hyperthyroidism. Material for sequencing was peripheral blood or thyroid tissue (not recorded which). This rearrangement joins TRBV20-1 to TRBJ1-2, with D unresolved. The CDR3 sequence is CSAAADAYGYTF. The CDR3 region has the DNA TGCAGTGCTGCGGCGGATGCCTATGGCTACACCTTC.